This TCR beta chain was profiled in a study of T-cell memory formation after mild COVID-19. Whole-study results and caveats: CD4+ contracting clones were found mainly in CM and EM, and CD8+ ones in EMRA. For second-wave clones that peaked at day 37, SARS-CoV-2 specificity went unverified.

Germline V gene sequence: CDR1 WSHSY, CDR2 SAAADI. Trimming took 4 bases from V and 5 from J, leaving 18 bases between them. The CDR3 totals 15 residues. About this clonotype: Its antigen is not known.

Constant-segment primers served in 5'RACE that generated TCR alpha and TCR beta cDNA libraries bearing sample barcodes and UMIs. TCRdb analysed the 5' RACE reads with MiXCR anew, one entry per CDR3 protein. The data hold fewer than 400,000 distinct CDR3 sequences, with 15% to 20% observed a single time. V is TRBV10-2 and J is TRBJ2-7, with a possible D match to TRBD1 (6 bases). The receptor comes from a young man who had mild COVID-19 (a few samples of this study predate the infection). Cell type and time point are not known. Sequences were obtained from PBMCs or a T cell subset sorted from them (not recorded which). The CDR3 nucleotides are TGCGCCAGCAGTGTTTCACAGGGAGTGCGGAACGAGCAGTACTTC. Translating gives CASSVSQGVRNEQYF.